This TCR beta chain was retrieved from a study of T cells after yellow fever vaccination. CDR1 is LNHDA and CDR2 is SQIVND in the germline V gene (reference sequence). V was trimmed by 6 bases and J by 1 base, leaving 14 bases between them. This CDR3 is 15 amino acids long. 5'RACE template switching generated TCR cDNA, adding a universal primer site and UMIs. TCRdb re-analysed the 5' RACE reads in MiXCR, keeping a single row per CDR3 protein. The sample holds 500,000 to 650,000 distinct CDR3 sequences, about a sixth seen once. Study results and limitations: Detected again after the booster were most primary-vaccination clones, at 95% to 96% CD4 and approximately 85% CD8. It was a small share of clonotypes that appeared in both CD4 and CD8 compartments.

This clonotype was detected only a few times. The antigen is unknown. This chain joins TRBV19 and TRBJ2-3; D is undetermined. The receptor comes from a man aged 18 to 29 who received the YFV17D yellow fever vaccine. Here the sequenced sample was PBMCs, taken 5 days after the first yellow fever vaccination. This chain's CDR3 is CASRRVRGGTDTQYF. The CDR3 DNA is TGTGCCAGTAGGCGCGTCCGAGGTGGCACAGATACGCAGTATTTT.